This T cell receptor beta chain was documented in a study of shared clonotypes between healthy human individuals (dated by TCRdb to 2020 to 2022). Regarding the study in general: Two women and a few men aged 18 to 49 years were included in the cohort. The study deeply sequenced blood TCR repertoires of several healthy adults to estimate repertoire size and the extent of clonotype sharing between individuals. Leukapheresis yielded between about 0.94 and 9 billion PBMCs per donor. Different laboratories and diverse techniques were used to prepare libraries and sequence TCR repertoires, to increase sequencing depth and limit assay-specific biases. For each donor, CD4 naive and CD4 memory were each run on three plates, CD8 naive on two plates, and CD8 memory on one plate.

Its CDR3 holds 13 amino acids, cysteine through phenylalanine. The retained sequence is limited to the CDR3, 39 bases, with the frame set at the first base. Sequences SGHTA (CDR1) and FQGNSA (CDR2) are obtained from the germline V gene. Germline trimming: 0 bases from V, 4 bases from J; junction bases outside gene matches: 0. Using the deep immunoSEQ assay, TCR CDR3 regions were amplified from genomic DNA by multiplex PCR. For each cell subset, the extracted genomic DNA was distributed evenly across all wells of several immunoSEQ 96-well plates, and each plate served as one replicate. For sorted subsets, each replicate PCR was loaded with 200 ng genomic DNA, equivalent to roughly 30,000 T cell genomes. Purified libraries were quantified with a Qubit 3.0 fluorometer, sized on a Bioanalyzer 2100, and re-quantified with the KAPA Library Quantification kit. Every immunoSEQ 96-well plate was sequenced on a dedicated single-read 150-cycle Illumina NextSeq 550 flow cell. The study's processing was this. Because only junctional sequences without quality scores were contained in the immunoSEQ output, filtering matching that applied to full-length reads could not be performed. Sequences were annotated with PyIR, a Python wrapper for IgBLAST v1.9, using IMGT germline references to assign V/J genes and CDR3. Reads were filtered out if the reads had weak V/J assignments (E-value above 1e-6), no CDR3, stop codons, out-of-frame junctions, or ambiguous translated residues. V3J clonotypes were defined as sequences sharing an identical inferred V gene, J gene, and CDR3 amino acid sequence. Percentage overlap between repertoires was calculated by dividing the number of shared unique clonotypes by the size of the smaller repertoire. Richness of each repertoire was evaluated using RTK rarefaction, the Chao1 estimator, and Recon v2.1 estimates of unobserved clonotypes. Generation probabilities were computed with OLGA for all TCRbeta clonotypes obtained by the gDNA method from a few donors. Not all clones reach the TCRdb copy of this immuneACCESS table, which keeps in-frame sequences only. Checked studies attribute under half of the gap to unresolved V genes and leave the rest unexplained. Clonal size and the V and J genes are those of that table, whereas D and trimming came from the DNA. In all, the sample holds over a million clones, and 96% of those were seen once. The top ten clonotypes cover 1.2% of the sample.

Turning to this clone: Its antigen remains undetermined. The input lacks base qualities; no much larger clone sits a single base away. Distinct nucleotide sequences in the sample also encode this CDR3.

The donors were healthy, HIV-negative adults who had no recently reported acute infections or vaccinations. Every donor was a Caucasian adult residing in Nashville, Tennessee, USA. CD4+ T cells were enriched by magnetic negative selection; naive cells were then positively selected on CD45RA, and the negative fraction formed the memory subset. Blood was obtained by leukapheresis, after which PBMCs were separated by Ficoll-Histopaque density gradient centrifugation and cryopreserved in liquid nitrogen vapor phase. Analytical flow cytometry was used to check the purity and quantity of every magnetically sorted T cell population. Genomic DNA was isolated from every sorted fraction and measured by UV absorbance on a Nanodrop 2000c. The paper's findings and limits, for the study overall: Naive subsets generally had larger estimated clonotype richness than memory subsets did. Compared with non-shared clonotypes, the clonotypes found in all four sorted-subset donors had higher generation probabilities. Pairwise subsampling indicated that sequencing depth was expected to affect the degree of clonotype sharing among donors. Incomplete sequencing was indicated by rarefaction of sorted-subset datasets, despite the large sequencing depth. When several donors were compared, the shared fraction of clonotypes was roughly 5% for naive CD4, over 3% for naive CD8, roughly 2.5% for memory CD4, and roughly 0.43% for memory CD8. Sampling was restricted to blood, and TCR repertoires in tissues likely differ from the TCR repertoires found in blood. Because the study included only a small number of donors, the genetic and exposure-history diversity represented was limited.

The TCR originated in a young man in good health. The V and J segments used are TRBV7-2 and TRBJ2-7; 7 nucleotides in the junction match TRBD2. Sequencing was carried out using naive CD4+ T cells sorted from blood. What this sample's cell subset or site label stands for: CD45RA+ positively selected. The DNA sequence reads TGTGCCAGCAGCTTAGCGGGAGGGTACGAGCAGTACTTC. Its translation reads: CASSLAGGYEQYF.